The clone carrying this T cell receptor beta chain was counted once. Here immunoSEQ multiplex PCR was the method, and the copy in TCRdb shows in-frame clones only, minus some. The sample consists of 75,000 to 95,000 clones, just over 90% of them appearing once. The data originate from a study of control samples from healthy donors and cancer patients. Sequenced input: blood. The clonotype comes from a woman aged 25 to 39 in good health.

As DNA, the CDR3 is TGTGCCAGCAGCCAAGACAGGGGTCCGAACACCGGGGAGCTGTTTTTT. Translating it yields CASSQDRGPNTGELFF. The V call is TRBV3-1 (or the pseudogene TRBV3-2), the J call TRBJ2-2; a possible D gene is TRBD1 (6 bases). The CDR3 has 16 residues. V was trimmed by 0 bases and J by 0 bases, leaving 8 bases between them. Germline loops: CDR1 LGHDT, CDR2 YNNKEL (reference sequence).